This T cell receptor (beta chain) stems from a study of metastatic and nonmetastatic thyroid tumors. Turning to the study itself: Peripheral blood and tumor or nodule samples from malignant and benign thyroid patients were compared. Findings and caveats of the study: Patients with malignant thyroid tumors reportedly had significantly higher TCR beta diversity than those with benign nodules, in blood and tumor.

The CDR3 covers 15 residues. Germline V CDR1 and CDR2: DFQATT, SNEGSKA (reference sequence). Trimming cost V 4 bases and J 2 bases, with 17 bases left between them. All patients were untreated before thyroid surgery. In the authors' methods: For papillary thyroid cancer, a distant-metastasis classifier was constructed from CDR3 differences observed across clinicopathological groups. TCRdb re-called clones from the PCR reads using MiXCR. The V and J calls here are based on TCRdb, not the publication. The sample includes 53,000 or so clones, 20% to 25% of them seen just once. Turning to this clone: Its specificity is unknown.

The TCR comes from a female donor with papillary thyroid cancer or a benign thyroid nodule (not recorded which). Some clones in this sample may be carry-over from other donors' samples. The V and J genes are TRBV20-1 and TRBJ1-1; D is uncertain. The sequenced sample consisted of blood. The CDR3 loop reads CSATDPLTFNTEAFF. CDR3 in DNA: TGCAGTGCTACCGACCCGCTGACGTTTAACACTGAAGCTTTCTTT.